The T cell receptor beta chain described here comes from a study of blood T cell repertoires in COVID-19 (dated by TCRdb to the early 2020s). As for the study more broadly: The collaborator samples originated in the United States, Italy and Spain and spanned the acute and convalescent phases of COVID-19. The sample metadata nearly always contained a de-identified subject ID, COVID-19 status, age in years and sex. Deeply sampled blood TCRbeta repertoires from subjects exposed to, actively infected with, or recovered from COVID-19 were included in the dataset. The repertoires were released in a freely available public database meant as a resource for research on the immune response to SARS-CoV-2. The material from the prospective study consisted of cDNA or gDNA derived from T cells, B-cell-depleted T cells, or PBMCs. Samples were obtained from the ongoing ImmuneRACE study (first 160 participants) and from 1,254 subjects provided by 6 global collaborators. HLA class I and class II types, where available, came from metadata supplied by the sample provider rather than from assay-based typing. What the study reported, not specific to this receptor: How much clinical and demographic metadata was included differed by source and by participant, and the metadata was provided uncurated.

The CDR3 numbers 15 residues from cysteine through phenylalanine. This entry keeps only the CDR3 DNA: 45 bases, framed from base 1. The V end gives up 5 bases and the J end 5 bases, leaving 10 bases in the junction not matched to a gene. The germline V gene specifies MGHRA as CDR1 and YSYEKL as CDR2. As to this clone: Which antigen it targets is not known. No much larger clone exists at a distance of one base, and base qualities are not known.

Participants in the prospective study were enrolled through a virtual design, were aged about 18 to 100 years, and lived in approximately 25 United States geographic areas. To assign participants to cohorts, the prospective study relied on clinical history that participants themselves reported in a screening survey and a study questionnaire. Exposed participants were defined as having been in contact with someone with a PCR-confirmed or clinician-diagnosed COVID-19 case within 2 weeks of study entry. Each participant in the prospective study had whole blood, serum and a nasopharyngeal or oropharyngeal swab collected by mobile phlebotomists. Over an approximately 2-month period, participants in the prospective study had the option of providing additional blood draws and questionnaires. Blood samples from the prospective study were shipped frozen or at room temperature prior to DNA extraction. TCRbeta CDR3 regions were amplified from genomic DNA using the immunoSEQ Assay, a bias-controlled multiplex PCR. The paper's processing steps were these. Nucleated cell counts per sample were estimated from amplification of reference gene primers within the assay. Sequence reads were collapsed and filtered to measure the absolute abundance of every unique TCRbeta CDR3 rearrangement. For each sample, productive Simpson clonality was calculated as the square root of Simpson's diversity index across productive rearrangements. This is the immuneACCESS table as TCRdb keeps it, with only in-frame sequences that have V and J called. A part of the clones is gone; compared with another copy, unresolved V genes explain less than half, and the rest is unexplained. The V and J calls and clone size are taken from that table; D and trimming were inferred from the DNA. The sample records more than 350,000 clones, over 75% of which are singletons. The ten most abundant clones make up roughly 1.4% of the sample.

Specimen: PBMCs or T cells enriched from blood (not recorded which). The sequence is built from TRBV4-1 and TRBJ1-2; 8 junctional bases match TRBD1. This TCR was sampled from a woman aged 18 to 35 who had been exposed to COVID-19. This receptor has the CDR3 CASSEQGTGNYGYTF. The sequenced DNA is TGCGCCAGCAGCGAACAAGGGACAGGCAATTATGGCTACACCTTC.